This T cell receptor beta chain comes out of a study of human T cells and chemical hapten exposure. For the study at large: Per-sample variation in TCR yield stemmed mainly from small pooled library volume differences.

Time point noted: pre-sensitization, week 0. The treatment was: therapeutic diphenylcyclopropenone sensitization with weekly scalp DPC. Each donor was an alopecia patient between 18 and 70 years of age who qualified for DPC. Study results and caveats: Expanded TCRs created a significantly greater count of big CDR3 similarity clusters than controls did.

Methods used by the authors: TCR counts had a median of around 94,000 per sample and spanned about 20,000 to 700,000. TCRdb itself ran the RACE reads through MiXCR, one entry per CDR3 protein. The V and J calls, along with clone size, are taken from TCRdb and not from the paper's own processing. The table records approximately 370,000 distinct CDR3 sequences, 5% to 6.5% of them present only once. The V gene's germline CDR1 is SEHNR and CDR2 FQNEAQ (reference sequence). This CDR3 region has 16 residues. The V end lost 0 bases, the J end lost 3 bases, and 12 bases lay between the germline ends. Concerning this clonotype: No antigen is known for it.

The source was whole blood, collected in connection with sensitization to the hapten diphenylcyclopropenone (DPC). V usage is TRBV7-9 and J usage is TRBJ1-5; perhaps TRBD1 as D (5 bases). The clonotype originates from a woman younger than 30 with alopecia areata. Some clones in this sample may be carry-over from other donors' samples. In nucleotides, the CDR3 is TGTGCCAGCAGCTTAGCTGCGGGACCGAACAATCAGCCCCAGCATTTT. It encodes CASSLAAGPNNQPQHF.